These T cell receptor beta chains were read from a single sample in a study of T cell changes during pregnancy in multiple sclerosis. Repertoires were generated with immunoSEQ multiplex PCR, while TCRdb's copy carries only in-frame clones and drops some. The sample carries over 60,000 clones, around 91% recorded once. The sample was peripheral blood, taken in the third trimester of pregnancy. These receptors all come from a female donor in good health, enrolled as a control in a pregnancy study. Both conserved end residues are part of each CDR3. The order of the fields is J gene, V gene, clone size, D gene, CDR3 protein, CDR3 DNA. D genes are given only for firm matches. Rows may omit the clone size; those that give it use once, few, many or a size class.

>TRBJ1-6|TRBV11-2|-|TRBD1
CASSPTGQGNSPLHF
TGTGCCAGCAGCCCTACGGGACAGGGGAATTCACCCCTCCACTTT
>TRBJ1-1|TRBV28|-|-
CASSRRDTNQAFF
TGTGCCAGCAGCCGCCGGGACACTAATCAAGCTTTCTTT
>TRBJ2-1|TRBV27|-|TRBD2
CASSLWSGGGYNEQFF
TGTGCCAGCAGTTTATGGTCGGGAGGGGGGTACAATGAGCAGTTCTTC
>TRBJ1-5|TRBV5-1|-|TRBD1
CASSLSPTGTSNQPQHF
TGCGCCAGCAGCTTGTCCCCGACAGGGACTAGCAATCAGCCCCAGCATTTT
>TRBJ2-2|TRBV4-2|-|TRBD2
CASSQGGGWGGEGSGELFF
TGTGCCAGCAGCCAAGGGGGAGGATGGGGGGGAGAGGGTTCCGGGGAGCTGTTTTTT
>TRBJ2-7|TRBV5-1|-|-
CASSLYGAGGVYF
TGCGCCAGCAGCTTATATGGGGCCGGAGGGGTTTACTTC
>TRBJ1-1|TRBV6-5|once|-
CASRQATANTEAFF
TGTGCCAGCAGACAAGCGACGGCTAACACTGAAGCTTTCTTT
>TRBJ2-3|TRBV7-2|-|-
CASSPNAGAAGTDTQYF
TGTGCCAGCAGCCCAAACGCTGGGGCGGCCGGCACAGATACGCAGTATTTT
>TRBJ2-1|TRBV6-1|-|TRBD1
CASSDGRQGIYEQFF
TGTGCCAGCAGTGATGGTAGACAGGGGATCTATGAGCAGTTCTTC
>TRBJ2-7|TRBV6-6|-|-
CASSLTGGPAYEQYF
TGTGCCAGCAGTTTAACCGGGGGACCTGCCTACGAGCAGTACTTC
>TRBJ1-6|TRBV28|few|-
CASSVRQNLRNSPLHF
TGTGCCAGCAGTGTAAGACAAAACTTAAGAAATTCACCCCTCCACTTT
>TRBJ2-7|TRBV28|-|-
CASSLQGPEQYF
TGTGCCAGCAGTCTACAGGGTCCCGAGCAGTACTTC
>TRBJ2-7|TRBV19|-|-
CASSIRHPYEQYF
TGTGCCAGTAGTATACGACACCCTTACGAGCAGTACTTC
>TRBJ2-7|TRBV7-2|-|-
CASSPTGIGEQYF
TGTGCCAGCAGCCCCACGGGGATTGGCGAGCAGTACTTC
>TRBJ1-1|TRBV7-2|-|-
CASSLVGGGRNTEAFF
TGTGCCAGCAGCTTAGTCGGTGGGGGGAGGAACACTGAAGCTTTCTTT
>TRBJ2-5|TRBV2|-|TRBD1
CASCGQGLETQYF
TGTGCCAGCTGTGGACAGGGCCTTGAGACCCAGTACTTC
>TRBJ1-1|TRBV6-5|-|-
CASSYDARGNTEAFF
TGTGCCAGCAGTTACGACGCACGGGGTAACACTGAAGCTTTCTTT
>TRBJ1-6|TRBV19|once|-
CASSKRTDSSYMNSPLHF
TGTGCCAGTAGTAAACGGACAGATTCTAGTTATATGAATTCACCCCTCCACTTT
>TRBJ2-7|TRBV19|-|TRBD1
CASSMGQLITYEQYF
TGTGCCAGTAGTATGGGACAGCTCATTACCTACGAGCAGTACTTC
>TRBJ1-1|TRBV5-1|-|TRBD1
CASSLVTGGVGNTEAFF
TGCGCCAGCAGCTTAGTAACAGGGGGAGTAGGGAACACTGAAGCTTTCTTT
>TRBJ2-3|TRBV10-1|-|-
CASSDIGTSTDTQYF
TGCGCCAGCAGTGATATCGGGACTAGCACAGATACGCAGTATTTT
>TRBJ2-7|TRBV4-3|-|TRBD2
CASSQASGDTYEQYF
TGCGCCAGCAGCCAGGCTAGCGGGGACACCTACGAGCAGTACTTC
>TRBJ1-1|TRBV6-5|-|-
CASSRGRWTEAFF
TGTGCCAGCAGCAGGGGACGTTGGACTGAAGCTTTCTTT
>TRBJ1-6|TRBV2|-|TRBD1
CATMRDSNSPLHF
TGTGCCACCATGCGGGACAGCAATTCACCCCTCCACTTT
>TRBJ2-5|TRBV7-9|-|-
CASSVGSRDQETQYF
TGTGCCAGCAGCGTAGGGTCGAGGGACCAAGAGACCCAGTACTTC
>TRBJ1-1|TRBV6-5|-|-
CASSFAPQGRNTEAFF
TGTGCCAGCAGTTTCGCCCCCCAGGGGAGGAACACTGAAGCTTTCTTT
>TRBJ1-3|TRBV28|-|-
CASSTGLSNTIYF
TGTGCCAGCAGTACGGGACTCTCAAACACCATATATTTT
>TRBJ2-3|TRBV7-9|-|-
CASSLAGGTDTQYF
TGTGCCAGCAGCTTAGCCGGGGGCACAGATACGCAGTATTTT
>TRBJ2-5|TRBV4-2|-|TRBD2
CASSQALAGTETQYF
TGTGCCAGCAGCCAAGCCCTAGCGGGGACGGAGACCCAGTACTTC
>TRBJ2-1|TRBV7-2|-|TRBD2
CASSPRTGTSSYNEQFF
TGTGCCAGCAGTCCCAGAACCGGGACTAGCAGTTACAATGAGCAGTTCTTC
>TRBJ1-5|TRBV30|-|TRBD1
CAWGVTGGYQPQHF
TGTGCCTGGGGGGTGACAGGGGGCTATCAGCCCCAGCATTTT
>TRBJ1-1|TRBV29-1|-|-
CSVWESTEAFF
TGCAGCGTTTGGGAGAGCACTGAAGCTTTCTTT
>TRBJ2-1|TRBV18|-|TRBD2
CASSLGLAGGLLYNEQFF
TGTGCCAGCTCACTCGGACTAGCGGGGGGTCTACTATACAATGAGCAGTTCTTC
>TRBJ2-1|TRBV5-4|-|TRBD1
CASSWGQGPSYNEQFF
TGTGCCAGCAGCTGGGGACAGGGGCCCTCCTACAATGAGCAGTTCTTC
>TRBJ1-5|TRBV7-9|once|TRBD1
CASRPDRADQPQHF
TGTGCCAGCAGACCGGACAGGGCGGATCAGCCCCAGCATTTT
>TRBJ2-7|TRBV6-5|-|-
CASIKAGQGGDEQYF
TGTGCCAGCATTAAAGCAGGGCAGGGGGGAGACGAGCAGTACTTC
>TRBJ1-1|TRBV2|-|-
CASSEGAVLGTEAFF
TGTGCCAGCAGTGAGGGGGCCGTGTTAGGTACTGAAGCTTTCTTT
>TRBJ1-3|TRBV5-1|-|-
CASSQGRDWQGNTIYF
TGCGCCAGCAGCCAAGGTCGGGATTGGCAAGGAAACACCATATATTTT
>TRBJ1-5|TRBV5-6|few|TRBD1
CASSIRGAISNQPQHF
TGTGCCAGCAGCATCAGGGGGGCCATCAGCAATCAGCCCCAGCATTTT
>TRBJ1-5|TRBV6-5|-|-
CASRGPQGSNQPQHF
TGTGCCAGCAGGGGCCCCCAGGGAAGCAATCAGCCCCAGCATTTT